The 7 T cell receptor beta chains given below trace back to one sample, sequenced in a study of shared clonotypes between healthy human individuals. The table came from immunoSEQ multiplex PCR; TCRdb's copy has only in-frame clones and leaves some out. The data contain under 1,100,000 clones, around 75% of them singletons. Sample: memory CD4+ T cells sorted from blood. The subset here: CD45RA-negative fraction. The receptors were gathered from a man between 18 and 35 years old in good health.

The CDR3 coding sequence is TGTGCCAGCAGCCCTCAGGGGGCCCCCTACAATGAGCAGTTCTTC. Protein: CASSPQGAPYNEQFF. This chain links TRBV9 with TRBJ2-1; 8 positions agree with TRBD1. Germline V CDR1 and CDR2: SGDLS, YYNGEE. CDR3 length: 15 residues. V shed 4 bases and J 2 bases; nucleotides not matched to a gene: 5.

The chain employs TRBV10-3 and TRBJ1-5; TRBD1 agrees at 10 bases. Germline CDR1 ENHRY, CDR2 SYGVKD. The J segment lost 1 base and the V segment lost 11 bases, leaving 20 bases of the junction unmatched. The CDR3 has 19 amino acids. CDR3: CAPRGRGTGECRSNQPQHF. Here the CDR3 DNA reads TGTGCCCCCCGGGGGAGGGGGACAGGGGAGTGTCGGAGCAATCAGCCCCAGCATTTT.

The chain has TRBV5-1 and TRBJ1-2, with TRBD1 identical over 7 bases. The CDR3 has 15 amino acids. The ends lost 0 bases at V and 7 bases at J; junction bases unmatched: 9. Germline loops: CDR1 SGHRS, CDR2 YFSETQ. In DNA form, the CDR3 reads TGCGCCAGCAGCTTGGGGACCGACAGGGAGACTGGCTACACCTTC. Its translation is CASSLGTDRETGYTF.

V and J are TRBV28 and TRBJ1-6; maybe TRBD1 (5 bases). Trimming took off 7 bases at V and 10 bases at J, with 14 bases between the two ends. The CDR3 runs 13 residues. Per germline, CDR1 MDHEN and CDR2 SYDVKM. DNA for the CDR3: TGTGCCAGCACGGGGGATCTACGGTCACCCCTCCACTTT. Translation gives CASTGDLRSPLHF.

The chain joins TRBV6-5 to TRBJ1-4; D may be TRBD1 (5 bases). With 0 bases removed from V and 8 bases from J, the gap between germline ends came to 10 bases. The CDR3 has 14 amino acids. In germline, CDR1 is MNHEY, CDR2 SVGAGI. The DNA of the CDR3 is TGTGCCAGCAGTTACTCTGGGGGGAGCGAAAAACTGTTTTTT. This translates into CASSYSGGSEKLFF.

The V gene is TRBV7-9, the J gene TRBJ1-2, with 7 bases aligning to TRBD1. J gave up 2 bases and V 7 bases, and 16 bases lay outside the gene matches. Germline V CDR1 and CDR2: SEHNR, FQNEAQ (reference sequence). The CDR3 has 17 residues. CDR3 nucleotide sequence: TGTGCCAGCACGGGACAGAGGGAAGGAAGGGGCAACTATGGCTACACCTTC. This sequence encodes CASTGQREGRGNYGYTF.

The chain joins TRBV6-5 to TRBJ2-7, with a tentative D call TRBD2 (6 bases). The length of the CDR3 is 16 residues. The V and J ends lost 0 bases and 2 bases respectively, with 14 bases between them. The V gene's germline CDR1 is MNHEY and CDR2 SVGAGI. The CDR3: CASSYSRQGGTYEQYF. In DNA, the CDR3 is TGTGCCAGCAGTTACTCGAGGCAGGGAGGAACCTACGAGCAGTACTTC.